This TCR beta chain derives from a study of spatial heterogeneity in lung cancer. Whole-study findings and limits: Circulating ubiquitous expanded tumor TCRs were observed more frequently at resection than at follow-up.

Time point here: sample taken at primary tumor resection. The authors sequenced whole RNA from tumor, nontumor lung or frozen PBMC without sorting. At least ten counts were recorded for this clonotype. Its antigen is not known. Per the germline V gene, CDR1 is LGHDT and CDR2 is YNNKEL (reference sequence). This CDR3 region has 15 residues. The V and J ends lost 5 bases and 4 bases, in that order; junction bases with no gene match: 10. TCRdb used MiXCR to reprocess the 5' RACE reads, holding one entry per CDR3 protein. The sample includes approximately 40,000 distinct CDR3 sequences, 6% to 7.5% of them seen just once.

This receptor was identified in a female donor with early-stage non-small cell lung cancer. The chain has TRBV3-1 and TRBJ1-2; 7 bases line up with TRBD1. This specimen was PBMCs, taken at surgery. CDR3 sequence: CASSGTWTGSYGYTF. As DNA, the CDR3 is TGTGCCAGCAGCGGAACATGGACAGGAAGCTATGGCTACACCTTC.